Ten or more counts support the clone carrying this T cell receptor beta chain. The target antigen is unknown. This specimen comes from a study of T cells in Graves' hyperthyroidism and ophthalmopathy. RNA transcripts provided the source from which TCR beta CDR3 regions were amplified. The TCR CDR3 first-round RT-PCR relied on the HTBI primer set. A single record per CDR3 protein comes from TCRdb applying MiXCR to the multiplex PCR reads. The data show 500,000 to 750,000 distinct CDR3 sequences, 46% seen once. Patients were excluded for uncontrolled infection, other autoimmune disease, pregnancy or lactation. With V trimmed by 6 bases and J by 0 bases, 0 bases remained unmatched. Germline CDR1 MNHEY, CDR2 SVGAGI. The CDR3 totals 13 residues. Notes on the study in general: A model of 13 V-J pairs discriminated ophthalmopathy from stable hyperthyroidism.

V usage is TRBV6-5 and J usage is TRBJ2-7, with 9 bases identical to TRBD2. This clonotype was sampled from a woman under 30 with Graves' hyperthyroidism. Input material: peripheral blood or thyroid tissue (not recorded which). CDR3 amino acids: CASRGLASYEQYF. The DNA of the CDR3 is TGTGCCAGCAGGGGACTAGCCTCCTACGAGCAGTACTTC.